A selection of T cell receptor beta chains follows, all from one sample in a study of shared clonotypes between healthy human individuals. Some clones are missing from TCRdb's copy, which holds only in-frame ones; the method was immunoSEQ multiplex PCR. The data hold around 2.5 million clones, with roughly 93% observed a single time. The sample consisted of naive CD4+ T cells from PBMCs. The receptors were sampled from a man in his late teens or twenties in good health. Some clones in this sample may be carry-over from other donors' samples. Both conserved end residues are part of each CDR3.

CDR3 protein	J gene	V gene
CASSPRLGTYEQYF	TRBJ2-7	TRBV14
CASSLWGGPTNYGYTF	TRBJ1-2	TRBV7-8
CASSLRGGYTEAFF	TRBJ1-1	TRBV28
CASSTPQGASADTQYF	TRBJ2-3	TRBV5-1
CASSLGTQNTDTQYF	TRBJ2-3	TRBV5-1
CASSLTNLGTYEQYF	TRBJ2-7	TRBV7-3
CASSTRGIGTDTQYF	TRBJ2-3	TRBV6-4
CASDSNRLASEQFF	TRBJ2-1	TRBV19
CASSLARLAGGTDTQYF	TRBJ2-3	TRBV7-2
CASSLPKVRNTEAFF	TRBJ1-1	TRBV6-4
CASSYSRDQGRQFF	TRBJ2-1	TRBV6-6
CSVNAGTEIYEQYF	TRBJ2-7	TRBV29-1
CASSVIHADTQYF	TRBJ2-3	TRBV6-1
CAISQAWEDEQFF	TRBJ2-1	TRBV10-3
CASSSTGLSGNTIYF	TRBJ1-3	TRBV9
CASSGLAGVGNIQYF	TRBJ2-4	TRBV6-5
CASSPQQGYTF	TRBJ1-2	TRBV18
CASSSYTEAFF	TRBJ1-1	TRBV13
CASSVGSWTDTQYF	TRBJ2-3	TRBV9
CAWSVGQGDEKLFF	TRBJ1-4	TRBV30
CASSLVRGTGELFF	TRBJ2-2	TRBV5-1
CASSLARSAEAFF	TRBJ1-1	TRBV5-1
CASSAIGQGWKNGYTF	TRBJ1-2	TRBV25-1
CAIRPGQGQLAFF	TRBJ1-1	TRBV10-3
CASSEYGPGGYTF	TRBJ1-2	TRBV6-1
CASSPGLAGVIDTQYF	TRBJ2-3	TRBV5-4
CASSLGGDLDEQFF	TRBJ2-1	TRBV11-3
CASRTDSWEGEQYF	TRBJ2-7	TRBV7-8
CASSLQGGYTF	TRBJ1-2	TRBV7-9
CASSLFVVRIRSNYGYTF	TRBJ1-2	TRBV28
CASKFPGATDTQYF	TRBJ2-3	TRBV28
CASSPIGRGKNYGYTF	TRBJ1-2	TRBV27
CASSWLSGGIIDEQYF	TRBJ2-7	TRBV28
CASSLSGQRGNEQFF	TRBJ2-1	TRBV7-3
CSVEGTGDQPQHF	TRBJ1-5	TRBV29-1
CASRPGSGYEQYF	TRBJ2-7	TRBV28
CASSLRTGRGETQYF	TRBJ2-5	TRBV6-6
CASSLQGMESTEAFF	TRBJ1-1	TRBV5-1
CASSTPAAPREQFF	TRBJ2-1	TRBV28
CASSDERWETQYF	TRBJ2-5	TRBV2